This TCR beta chain was profiled in a study of human T cells and chemical hapten exposure. This clonotype was observed a handful of times. TCRdb reprocessed the RACE reads via MiXCR and lists one record per CDR3 protein. This table has approximately 100,000 distinct CDR3 sequences, 9.5% to 15% appearing once. V lost 4 bases to trimming and J lost 6 bases, with 7 bases between them. The CDR3 consists of 12 residues. CDR1 and CDR2 from the germline V gene are KGHSH and LQKENI. The time point here: pre-sensitization, week 0. Treatment indicated: therapeutic diphenylcyclopropenone sensitization with weekly scalp DPC.

Sequenced here: whole blood, sampled in connection with sensitization to the hapten diphenylcyclopropenone (DPC). The TCR originated in a woman in her forties or fifties with alopecia areata. Some clones in this sample may be carry-over from other donors' samples. This rearrangement joins TRBV18 to TRBJ2-1; a possible D gene is TRBD2 (6 bases). In DNA form, the CDR3 reads TGTGCCAGCTCACTGACTAGCAATGAGCAGTTCTTC. This encodes CASSLTSNEQFF.